What follows are 10 T cell receptor beta chains derived from one specimen sequenced in a study of Ad26.COV2.S vaccination and SARS-CoV-2 variants (dated by TCRdb to the early 2020s). The method was the immunoSEQ multiplex PCR assay. The table comes from immuneACCESS by way of TCRdb, which keeps in-frame sequences with V and J called. Part of the clones is missing from these tables; in studies checked, under half for an unresolved V gene and the rest for unknown reasons. The sample table lists about 350,000 clones, roughly 81% of them with a count of one. The top ten constitute about 3.5% of the sample. The treatment or condition label, read with the paper, signifies: around 19 received Ad26.COV2.S at low or high dose, single or two shots; 5 received placebo; per-sample allocation not given. For vaccine and placebo recipients, the sequenced repertoires came from samples collected on day 63 after the first injection.

Sample: peripheral blood, taken in a trial of Ad26.COV2.S vaccine versus placebo. The receptors derive from a person aged 18 to 65 who received the Ad26.COV2.S COVID-19 vaccine or a placebo.

The V and J genes are TRBV7-9 and TRBJ2-5; 8 bases map to TRBD2. Trimming at V came to 5 bases and at J to 7 bases, leaving 18 bases not matched to a gene. Germline CDR1 reads SEHNR; CDR2 reads FQNEAQ (reference sequence). The CDR3 runs to 17 residues. In DNA form, the CDR3 reads TGTGCCAGCAGCCCCGGGAGGGCGGGGGCCCGGGCAGGGACCCAGTACTTC. It encodes CASSPGRAGARAGTQYF.

The chain has TRBV28 and TRBJ1-3; D gene uncertain. The CDR3 is 15 residues long. Trimming removed 6 bases from V and 0 bases from J, with 12 bases in between. The V gene's germline CDR1 is MDHEN and CDR2 SYDVKM. CDR3 residues: CASRPPTNSGNTIYF. Written as DNA, the CDR3 is TGTGCCAGCAGGCCCCCGACAAACTCTGGAAACACCATATATTTT.

The chain couples TRBV9 to TRBJ2-7; TRBD2 matches at 13 bases. Germline V gene sequence: CDR1 SGDLS, CDR2 YYNGEE. CDR3 size: 16 residues. V shed 4 bases, J shed 8 bases, and the junction held 12 bases outside the gene matches. As DNA, the CDR3 is TGTGCCAGCAGCCCAAGGACTAGCGGGGGACCCCCCCAGCAGTACTTC. It codes for CASSPRTSGGPPQQYF.

This clone has only one observation. V is TRBV6-5 and J is TRBJ1-1; maybe TRBD1 (5 bases). The germline CDR1 and CDR2 sequences are MNHEY and SVGAGI. This CDR3 has 13 residues. V lost 1 base and J 2 bases, leaving 5 bases between the germline ends. The CDR3 DNA sequence: TGTGCCAGCAGTTACTGGGACAACACTGAAGCTTTCTTT. Protein product: CASSYWDNTEAFF.

This clone was seen a few times. This chain links TRBV6-2 or TRBV6-3 with TRBJ2-3, with 9 nucleotides matching TRBD2. The CDR3 is made up of 18 amino acids. CDR1 MNHEY and CDR2 SVGEGT come from the germline V gene. The V gene end was trimmed by 0 bases and the J gene end by 2 bases; junction bases not matched to a gene: 9. CDR3 region: CASSYSLAGTIYTDTQYF. The CDR3, as DNA: TGTGCCAGCAGTTACTCCCTAGCGGGGACCATATACACAGATACGCAGTATTTT.

The rearrangement links TRBV3-1 (or the pseudogene TRBV3-2) to TRBJ2-7; 11 nucleotides match TRBD1. Germline loops: CDR1 LGHDT, CDR2 YNNKEL (reference sequence). This CDR3 spans 16 amino acids. The ends lost 3 bases at V and 4 bases at J; junction bases unmatched: 8. The CDR3 sequence is CASSHSPDRGLYEQYF. The CDR3 coding sequence is TGTGCCAGCAGCCACTCTCCGGACAGGGGGCTTTACGAGCAGTACTTC.

The rearrangement links TRBV27 to TRBJ2-5; 7 bases align to TRBD1. This CDR3 contains 17 residues. With 6 bases clipped from V and 5 bases from J, the junction kept 18 bases outside the gene matches. Germline-derived CDR1 and CDR2 are MNHEY and SMNVEV (reference sequence). The CDR3 here is CASRSTQQGPRWETQYF. For the CDR3, the DNA is TGTGCCAGCAGAAGTACACAACAGGGGCCGAGGTGGGAGACCCAGTACTTC.

The chain carries TRBV2 and TRBJ1-3, with D tentatively TRBD1 (5 bases). Germline CDR1 reads SNHLY; CDR2 reads FYNNEI. CDR3 length: 14 amino acids. Trimming cost V 3 bases and J 2 bases, with 8 bases left between them. The CDR3 is CASSEPRAGNTIYF. CDR3 in DNA: TGTGCCAGCAGTGAGCCCAGGGCTGGAAACACCATATATTTT.

V usage is TRBV9 and J usage is TRBJ1-1, with 7 bases fitting TRBD1. V lost 3 bases, J lost 5 bases, and 7 bases stayed unmatched. The germline CDR1 and CDR2 sequences are SGDLS and YYNGEE. CDR3 length: 14 residues. CDR3 loop: CASSGATGITEAFF. For the CDR3, the DNA is TGTGCCAGCAGCGGGGCGACAGGGATTACTGAAGCTTTCTTT.

As concerns this clone: The sample has other DNA sequences that encode this CDR3 too. The chain has TRBV3-1 (or the pseudogene TRBV3-2) and TRBJ1-3; D is unclear. The CDR3 sequence is 11 residues long. Germline CDR1 and CDR2: LGHDT and YNNKEL (reference sequence). Trimming took 3 bases from V and 4 from J, leaving 1 base between them. The CDR3 DNA reads as TGTGCCAGCAGCCAGGGAAACACCATATATTTT. Amino acids: CASSQGNTIYF.